This TCR beta chain was identified during a study of blood T cells in healthy people across ages. A second roughly 6 to 12 cycle PCR used barcoded and J-beta primers. Every sample gave at least 2.5 million paired-end reads containing CDR3. TCRdb itself ran the 5' RACE reads through MiXCR, one entry per CDR3 protein. The sample contains some 1.5 million distinct CDR3 sequences, 28% of which appear only once. The CDR3 extends over 12 amino acids. Germline values: CDR1 SGHRS, CDR2 YFSETQ. V was cut by 9 bases and J by 0 bases, with 9 bases left in between. Every participating donor contributed about 10 milliliters of peripheral blood through a draw. Researchers isolated at least 7 million PBMCs per sample.

This receptor was taken from a woman aged 30 to 39 in good health. The sequenced sample consisted of blood. The chain uses TRBV5-1 and TRBJ1-1; D gene uncertain. The CDR3 DNA reads TGCGCCACCAAGGACGTGAACACTGAAGCTTTCTTT. As protein: CATKDVNTEAFF.